The rows below give T cell receptor beta chains drawn from one sample of a study of healthy donors' naive CD4 and CD8 T cells. TCRdb recomputed calls from the reads with MiXCR, one row per CDR3 protein. This repertoire shows around 200,000 distinct CDR3 sequences, under 85% found once; its top ten account for roughly 2.4%. Sequencing was done on a sample of naive CD4+ and CD8+ T cells sorted from blood, pooled from several donors. These receptors originate from a pool of human donors in good health; the sample pools cells from several healthy donors. Both conserved end residues are part of each CDR3. A D gene is named only where the DNA matches it firmly. For some rows the clone size is stated as once, few or many, or as a class when expanded; others skip it.

D gene: TRBD1
J gene: TRBJ1-5
clone size: -
V gene: TRBV29-1
CDR3 DNA: TGCAGCGTTGTGTCGGAAACAGGGGGTGGCCAGCCCCAGCATTTT
CDR3 protein: CSVVSETGGGQPQHF

D gene: TRBD1
J gene: TRBJ2-1
clone size: -
V gene: TRBV6-1
CDR3 DNA: TGTGCCAGCGGCCGGGACAGGGTGGGTGAGCAGTTCTTC
CDR3 protein: CASGRDRVGEQFF

D gene: -
J gene: TRBJ2-1
clone size: -
V gene: TRBV27
CDR3 DNA: TGTGCCAGCAGTTTATGGTGGACGCTGGACAATGAGCAGTTCTTC
CDR3 protein: CASSLWWTLDNEQFF

D gene: -
J gene: TRBJ2-1
clone size: -
V gene: TRBV18
CDR3 DNA: TGTGCCAGCTCACCTGCAAGCTACAATGAGCAGTTCTTC
CDR3 protein: CASSPASYNEQFF

D gene: -
J gene: TRBJ1-1
clone size: -
V gene: TRBV27
CDR3 DNA: TGTGCCAGCAGTTTATCGATGGGCGGAAACACTGAAGCTTTCTTT
CDR3 protein: CASSLSMGGNTEAFF

D gene: -
J gene: TRBJ1-2
clone size: -
V gene: TRBV27
CDR3 DNA: TGTGCCAGCAGTTACGGGATTAACTATGGCTACACCTTC
CDR3 protein: CASSYGINYGYTF

D gene: TRBD2
J gene: TRBJ2-5
clone size: -
V gene: TRBV12-3/TRBV12-4
CDR3 DNA: TGTGCCAGCAGACTGGGACTAGCGGGGAACGTAGAGACCCAGTACTTC
CDR3 protein: CASRLGLAGNVETQYF

D gene: -
J gene: TRBJ2-1
clone size: -
V gene: TRBV11-2
CDR3 DNA: TGTGCCAGCAGCTCGTCCCGGGACACGGAACCTCCAAATGAGCAGTTCTTC
CDR3 protein: CASSSSRDTEPPNEQFF

D gene: -
J gene: TRBJ1-1
clone size: -
V gene: TRBV29-1
CDR3 DNA: TGCAGCGCCGTGGGTCGGAACACTGAAGCTTTCTTT
CDR3 protein: CSAVGRNTEAFF

D gene: TRBD2
J gene: TRBJ2-7
clone size: -
V gene: TRBV27
CDR3 DNA: TGTGCCAGCAGTCAGACTAGCGGGAGATTCTACGAGCAGTACTTC
CDR3 protein: CASSQTSGRFYEQYF

D gene: -
J gene: TRBJ1-4
clone size: few
V gene: TRBV15
CDR3 DNA: TGTGCCACCAGCAGAGATCTGGGAGGCGGTGAAAAACTGTTTTTT
CDR3 protein: CATSRDLGGGEKLFF

D gene: -
J gene: TRBJ1-3
clone size: -
V gene: TRBV29-1
CDR3 DNA: TGCAGCGTTGTTGGCAGGCCTGGAAACACCATATATTTT
CDR3 protein: CSVVGRPGNTIYF

D gene: TRBD2
J gene: TRBJ2-7
clone size: -
V gene: TRBV4-1
CDR3 DNA: TGCGCCAGCAGCCAAGGGTCTAGCGGGAGTTACGAGCAGTACTTC
CDR3 protein: CASSQGSSGSYEQYF

D gene: TRBD1
J gene: TRBJ2-7
clone size: -
V gene: TRBV29-1
CDR3 DNA: TGCAGCGTTGGACAGGGGGCGTCCTACGAGCAGTACTTC
CDR3 protein: CSVGQGASYEQYF

D gene: -
J gene: TRBJ2-7
clone size: -
V gene: TRBV29-1
CDR3 DNA: TGCAGCGTAGAAACTGATACCACCTACGAGCAGTACTTC
CDR3 protein: CSVETDTTYEQYF

D gene: -
J gene: TRBJ2-3
clone size: -
V gene: TRBV19
CDR3 DNA: TGTGCCAGTAGTGCTCAGGGGACCACAGATACGCAGTATTTT
CDR3 protein: CASSAQGTTDTQYF

D gene: -
J gene: TRBJ2-3
clone size: -
V gene: TRBV29-1
CDR3 DNA: TGCAGCGTCGAGGAGGGTTCTAGCACAGATACGCAGTATTTT
CDR3 protein: CSVEEGSSTDTQYF

D gene: TRBD1
J gene: TRBJ2-7
clone size: -
V gene: TRBV10-3
CDR3 DNA: TGTGCCATCCTTAGCGAGACAGGGGTCGGCGAGCAGTACTTC
CDR3 protein: CAILSETGVGEQYF

D gene: TRBD1
J gene: TRBJ2-7
clone size: -
V gene: TRBV29-1
CDR3 DNA: TGCAGCGTTGTGGGCCAGACCGGGACAGGGGTCTACGAGCAGTACTTC
CDR3 protein: CSVVGQTGTGVYEQYF

D gene: -
J gene: TRBJ1-1
clone size: -
V gene: TRBV5-1
CDR3 DNA: TGCGCCAGCAGCTTGTCTCAGGTCTCTGAAGCTTTCTTT
CDR3 protein: CASSLSQVSEAFF

D gene: -
J gene: TRBJ1-5
clone size: -
V gene: TRBV6-5
CDR3 DNA: TGTGCCAGCGGGGTTCCTCAGGCCCCCAATCAGCCCCAGCATTTT
CDR3 protein: CASGVPQAPNQPQHF

D gene: -
J gene: TRBJ2-1
clone size: once
V gene: TRBV29-1
CDR3 DNA: TGCAGCGCCACAGCCAGGTCCTACAATGAGCAGTTCTTC
CDR3 protein: CSATARSYNEQFF

D gene: TRBD2
J gene: TRBJ2-1
clone size: -
V gene: TRBV5-1
CDR3 DNA: TGCGCCAGCAGCCCTGAGCTAGCGGGGGTAAATGAGCAGTTCTTC
CDR3 protein: CASSPELAGVNEQFF

D gene: -
J gene: TRBJ2-7
clone size: -
V gene: TRBV7-2
CDR3 DNA: TGTGCCAGCAAACCCGGGACGGCCTACGAGCAGTACTTC
CDR3 protein: CASKPGTAYEQYF

D gene: TRBD2
J gene: TRBJ2-7
clone size: -
V gene: TRBV6-2/TRBV6-3
CDR3 DNA: TGTGCCAGCAGTTACTCGACTAGCGGGGGACCCGGCGAGCAGTACTTC
CDR3 protein: CASSYSTSGGPGEQYF

D gene: -
J gene: TRBJ2-1
clone size: -
V gene: TRBV12-3/TRBV12-4
CDR3 DNA: TGTGCCAGCAGCCAACGACGGAGCTCCTACAATGAGCAGTTCTTC
CDR3 protein: CASSQRRSSYNEQFF

D gene: -
J gene: TRBJ2-3
clone size: -
V gene: TRBV6-5
CDR3 DNA: TGTGCCAGCAGTTATCCCCCAAGGCCGGGGAGCACAGATACGCAGTATTTT
CDR3 protein: CASSYPPRPGSTDTQYF

D gene: -
J gene: TRBJ1-2
clone size: -
V gene: TRBV6-1
CDR3 DNA: TGTGCCATTCGGGGCCCTACTAACTATGGCTACACCTTC
CDR3 protein: CAIRGPTNYGYTF

D gene: -
J gene: TRBJ1-2
clone size: -
V gene: TRBV7-2
CDR3 DNA: TGTGCCAGCAGGTCCGAGGCCCTCTATGGCTACACCTTC
CDR3 protein: CASRSEALYGYTF

D gene: TRBD2
J gene: TRBJ2-3
clone size: once
V gene: TRBV29-1
CDR3 DNA: TGCAGCACGACTAGCGGCACAGATACGCAGTATTTT
CDR3 protein: CSTTSGTDTQYF

D gene: TRBD2
J gene: TRBJ2-7
clone size: -
V gene: TRBV5-5
CDR3 DNA: TGTGCCAGCAGCGTACGGGAGGCATCCTACGAGCAGTACTTC
CDR3 protein: CASSVREASYEQYF

D gene: -
J gene: TRBJ2-3
clone size: -
V gene: TRBV6-5
CDR3 DNA: TGTGCCAGCAAAAAGGAGGGAGTAAATACGCAGTATTTT
CDR3 protein: CASKKEGVNTQYF

D gene: -
J gene: TRBJ2-1
clone size: -
V gene: TRBV20-1
CDR3 DNA: TGCAGTGCCTCGGTCCCTGGGAACTACAATGAGCAGTTCTTC
CDR3 protein: CSASVPGNYNEQFF

D gene: -
J gene: TRBJ2-7
clone size: -
V gene: TRBV24-1
CDR3 DNA: TGTGCCACCAGTCTAACAGGGACCGAGCAGTACTTC
CDR3 protein: CATSLTGTEQYF

D gene: -
J gene: TRBJ2-3
clone size: -
V gene: TRBV5-1
CDR3 DNA: TGTGCCAGCAGCTTTGGCAGCCCTAGCACAGATACGCAGTATTTT
CDR3 protein: CASSFGSPSTDTQYF

D gene: TRBD2
J gene: TRBJ2-3
clone size: -
V gene: TRBV5-4
CDR3 DNA: TGTGCCAGCAGCTTGGGACTAGCGGACACAGATACGCAGTATTTT
CDR3 protein: CASSLGLADTDTQYF

D gene: -
J gene: TRBJ1-2
clone size: -
V gene: TRBV18
CDR3 DNA: TGTGCCAGCTCAGAATCACCGGGACAAGCAGCTAACTATGGCTACACCTTC
CDR3 protein: CASSESPGQAANYGYTF

D gene: TRBD1
J gene: TRBJ1-6
clone size: few
V gene: TRBV7-8
CDR3 DNA: TGTGCCAGCAGCCCAAACTCTAGACAGGGGGCCTATAATTCACCCCTCCACTTT
CDR3 protein: CASSPNSRQGAYNSPLHF

D gene: TRBD2
J gene: TRBJ2-1
clone size: few
V gene: TRBV5-1
CDR3 DNA: TGCGCCAGCAGCTTGGCGGTGGGACTAGCGGGAGTACGATACAATGAGCAGTTCTTC
CDR3 protein: CASSLAVGLAGVRYNEQFF

D gene: -
J gene: TRBJ1-2
clone size: -
V gene: TRBV18
CDR3 DNA: TGTGCCAGCTCACCAAGGGACTCCCCGGCCTTTTATGGCTACACCTTC
CDR3 protein: CASSPRDSPAFYGYTF

D gene: -
J gene: TRBJ2-5
clone size: -
V gene: TRBV5-6
CDR3 DNA: TGTGCCAGCAGCGCACCTCTTGAGGCCCAGTACTTC
CDR3 protein: CASSAPLEAQYF

D gene: -
J gene: TRBJ1-1
clone size: -
V gene: TRBV10-3
CDR3 DNA: TGTGCCACCGGACAGAACACTGAAGCTTTCTTT
CDR3 protein: CATGQNTEAFF

D gene: -
J gene: TRBJ2-3
clone size: once
V gene: TRBV27
CDR3 DNA: TGTGCCAACAGTTTATCGCTGGATACGCAGTATTTT
CDR3 protein: CANSLSLDTQYF

D gene: -
J gene: TRBJ1-2
clone size: -
V gene: TRBV30
CDR3 DNA: TGTGCCTGGAGCTTACGCCTACTGCCTACTTATGGCTACACCTTC
CDR3 protein: CAWSLRLLPTYGYTF

D gene: TRBD1
J gene: TRBJ1-5
clone size: few
V gene: TRBV6-1
CDR3 DNA: TGTGCCAGCAGTGCAGAGGGGGCGATCAGCAATCAGCCCCAGCATTTT
CDR3 protein: CASSAEGAISNQPQHF

D gene: -
J gene: TRBJ2-7
clone size: -
V gene: TRBV20-1
CDR3 DNA: TGCAGTGCTAGATCCCCACGACTGACCTCTCACGAGCAGTACTTC
CDR3 protein: CSARSPRLTSHEQYF

D gene: TRBD1
J gene: TRBJ1-2
clone size: -
V gene: TRBV29-1
CDR3 DNA: TGCAGCGTTCGTGAGAGGAAACAGGGGACTAACTATGGCTACACCTTC
CDR3 protein: CSVRERKQGTNYGYTF

D gene: -
J gene: TRBJ2-7
clone size: -
V gene: TRBV7-8
CDR3 DNA: TGTGCCAGCAGCAACCTCTACGAGCAGTACTTC
CDR3 protein: CASSNLYEQYF

D gene: -
J gene: TRBJ2-7
clone size: -
V gene: TRBV6-2/TRBV6-3
CDR3 DNA: TGTGCCAGCAGACGGGACTCCTACGAGCAGTACTTC
CDR3 protein: CASRRDSYEQYF

D gene: TRBD1
J gene: TRBJ2-7
clone size: -
V gene: TRBV27
CDR3 DNA: TGTGCCAGCAGTCCTGGACAGGCCCACGAGCAGTACTTC
CDR3 protein: CASSPGQAHEQYF

D gene: TRBD1
J gene: TRBJ1-2
clone size: -
V gene: TRBV28
CDR3 DNA: TGTGCCAGCAGTTCCGACAGGGACGGCTATGGCTACACCTTC
CDR3 protein: CASSSDRDGYGYTF

D gene: -
J gene: TRBJ1-5
clone size: -
V gene: TRBV29-1
CDR3 DNA: TGCAGCGCCGCCGTAGGGGGCAATCAGCCCCAGCATTTT
CDR3 protein: CSAAVGGNQPQHF

D gene: TRBD1
J gene: TRBJ2-7
clone size: few
V gene: TRBV6-2/TRBV6-3
CDR3 DNA: TGTGCCAGCAGTGAGGGTCCCGGGACAGGGGAGGACGAGCAGTACTTC
CDR3 protein: CASSEGPGTGEDEQYF

D gene: TRBD1
J gene: TRBJ1-6
clone size: -
V gene: TRBV6-1
CDR3 DNA: TGTGCCAGCGAACCCGCGACAGGGGTTGGGGGAGATTCACCCCTCCACTTT
CDR3 protein: CASEPATGVGGDSPLHF

D gene: TRBD2
J gene: TRBJ2-3
clone size: -
V gene: TRBV5-6
CDR3 DNA: TGTGCCAGCAGCTGGGGGACTAGCGGAGTCACAGATACGCAGTATTTT
CDR3 protein: CASSWGTSGVTDTQYF

D gene: -
J gene: TRBJ2-3
clone size: -
V gene: TRBV12-3/TRBV12-4
CDR3 DNA: TGTGCCAGCAGTTTGGACGGGGCTAGCACAGATACGCAGTATTTT
CDR3 protein: CASSLDGASTDTQYF

D gene: -
J gene: TRBJ1-6
clone size: -
V gene: TRBV27
CDR3 DNA: TGTGCCAGCAGTTTAGGGGTATGGAATTCACCCCTCCACTTT
CDR3 protein: CASSLGVWNSPLHF